This T cell receptor (beta chain) was recovered during a study of OX40 agonist ivuxolimab in advanced cancers. General study points: The specificity for antigen of the expanded peripheral T cells was not determined.

The assay was immunoSEQ multiplex PCR, and TCRdb's table has in-frame clones only and misses some. Among approximately 61,000 clones listed, more than 80% were seen once. Concerning this clone itself: Its matching antigen is unknown.

The germline gives CDR1 SQVTM, CDR2 ANQGSEA. The V end lost 5 bases, the J end lost 5 bases, and 6 bases lay between the germline ends. CDR3 size: 10 residues. The source of this sequence is an adult with an advanced solid tumor such as melanoma, head and neck, liver or kidney cancer. The chain links TRBV29-1 to TRBJ2-5, with D unclear. Sequencing used CD4+ or CD8+ T cells sorted from blood, obtained in a trial of the OX40 agonist ivuxolimab. CDR3 region: CSVLRETQYF. CDR3 DNA sequence: TGCAGCGTTTTGCGGGAGACCCAGTACTTC.